The sequence of this T cell receptor beta chain was determined in a study of blood T cell repertoires in COVID-19 (dated by TCRdb to 2018 to 2020). For context, the study as a whole: Samples from collaborators originated in the United States, Italy and Spain and spanned both the acute and convalescent phases of COVID-19. The prospective study material was composed of cDNA or gDNA derived from T cells, B-cell-depleted T cells, or PBMCs. The dataset comprised deeply sampled blood TCRbeta repertoires from subjects exposed to, actively infected with, or recovered from COVID-19. A freely available public database, intended as a resource for researchers studying the immune response to SARS-CoV-2, is where the repertoires were released. Samples were obtained from the ongoing ImmuneRACE study (first 160 participants) and from over a thousand subjects provided by 6 global collaborators. A de-identified subject ID, COVID-19 status, age in years and sex were almost always included in the sample metadata. Where available, HLA class I and class II types were obtained from metadata supplied by the sample provider rather than from assay-based typing.

The immunoSEQ Assay, a bias-controlled multiplex PCR, was used to amplify TCRbeta CDR3 regions from genomic DNA. From the authors' description of their analysis: The number of nucleated cells in each sample was estimated by amplification of reference gene primers within the assay. To quantify the absolute abundance of each unique TCRbeta CDR3 rearrangement, sequence reads were collapsed and filtered. Productive Simpson clonality was computed per sample as the square root of Simpson's diversity index over productive rearrangements. The table comes from immuneACCESS by way of TCRdb, which keeps in-frame sequences with V and J called. Part of the clones is missing from these tables; in studies checked, under half for an unresolved V gene and the rest for unknown reasons. Clone size and the V and J calls come from that table; the DNA yielded D and trimming. The sample contains more than 250,000 clones, approximately 80% of them found a single time. Jointly, the top ten make up 4.5% to 6% of the sample.

The germline V gene provides CDR1 SGHAT and CDR2 FQNNGV. The V and J ends are trimmed by 0 bases and 9 bases, leaving 11 bases between them. Counted from cysteine to phenylalanine, this CDR3 has 13 amino acids. The CDR3 DNA has 39 bases and is translated from base 1. In the prospective study, participants were 18 to 89 years old, resided in about two dozen geographic areas of the United States, and were enrolled through a virtual design. In the prospective study, cohorts were assigned on the basis of participant-reported clinical history obtained from a screening survey and a study questionnaire. Exposed participants had been in contact with someone with a PCR-confirmed or clinician-diagnosed COVID-19 case within 2 weeks of study entry. In the prospective study, whole blood, serum and a nasopharyngeal or oropharyngeal swab were collected from each participant by mobile phlebotomists. Prospective study participants could optionally give additional blood draws and questionnaires over an approximately 2-month period. Before DNA extraction, prospective study blood samples were shipped either frozen or at room temperature.

The study at large found these results: Clinical and demographic metadata were provided uncurated, with the amount varying by source and participant.

Comments on this clone: Its antigen specificity is not known. There are no base qualities to consult, and no much larger clone falls within one base.

What was sequenced was PBMCs or T cells enriched from blood (not recorded which). Recombination linked TRBV11-2 to TRBJ1-2; a tentative D call is TRBD1 (5 bases match). This TCR was sampled from a man in his forties who had been exposed to COVID-19. The encoded CDR3 is CASSLEGGTSYTF. The nucleotide sequence reads as follows: TGTGCCAGCAGCTTAGAGGGGGGGACGAGCTACACCTTC.